This is a list of T cell receptor beta chains from one sample in a study of CD8+CD57+ T cells in acquired aplastic anemia. In TCRdb, the reads were re-called with MiXCR into one record per CDR3 protein. In the table there are some 200,000 distinct CDR3 sequences, around 47% of which are singletons. The sample was sorted CD4+, CD8+, or CD8+CD57+ T cells (not recorded which) from PBMCs. The receptors shown here come from a human donor with aplastic anemia. The CDR3 runs from the conserved cysteine through the conserved F or W. A D gene is named only where the DNA matches it firmly.

V gene	J gene	D gene	CDR3 protein
TRBV15	TRBJ2-7	.	CATSIYLCSVGSAVGEQYF
TRBV7-2	TRBJ1-1	.	CASRLTGNTEAFF
TRBV20-1	TRBJ2-5	TRBD1	CSARGDRVRETQYF
TRBV6-1	TRBJ2-1	.	CASGENNEQFF
TRBV10-1	TRBJ2-5	.	CASSESGQQETQYF
TRBV2	TRBJ1-2	.	CASSEVYGYTF
TRBV12-3/TRBV12-4	TRBJ2-2	.	CASSLNGRFGELFF
TRBV4-2	TRBJ2-3	TRBD2	CASSRSRDSGSADTQYF
TRBV19	TRBJ1-5	.	CASTPEGKVKPQHF
TRBV20-1	TRBJ1-3	.	CSASGLRDSGNTIYF
TRBV30	TRBJ1-2	.	CAWNEDAYYGYTF
TRBV2	TRBJ2-5	TRBD2	CASSIGTSGSQETQYF
TRBV5-8	TRBJ2-7	.	CASSLYGPHEQYF
TRBV6-5	TRBJ1-4	.	CASSYSRARSEKLFF
TRBV2	TRBJ2-7	.	CASSGSSLPNEQYF
TRBV7-9	TRBJ2-4	.	CASSPQGGNIQYF
TRBV7-3	TRBJ1-4	.	CASSLRGNEKLFF
TRBV15	TRBJ1-1	TRBD1	CATSRARQGPTEAFF
TRBV25-1	TRBJ2-5	TRBD1	CASSEDGTGVGETQYF
TRBV25-1	TRBJ2-7	.	CASSEMNRAYEQYF
TRBV6-4	TRBJ2-3	.	CASRDSGVNTDTQYF
TRBV6-4	TRBJ2-3	TRBD2	CASSDSSSGGTDTQYF
TRBV7-9	TRBJ1-1	.	CASSLRGQAEAFF
TRBV24-1	TRBJ2-5	.	CATSDPSVSLETQYF
TRBV19	TRBJ2-3	.	CASSILVSTDTQYF
TRBV5-4	TRBJ2-2	.	CASSLGGLLLGGELFF
TRBV12-3/TRBV12-4	TRBJ2-1	.	CASSAPIYYNEQFF
TRBV29-1	TRBJ1-3	TRBD1	CSVQGQGDTIYF
TRBV19	TRBJ2-7	.	CASSRDDSYEQYF
TRBV10-1	TRBJ2-7	TRBD1	CASSEDRGWEQYF
TRBV2	TRBJ1-6	.	CASRISSPLHF
TRBV20-1	TRBJ2-3	TRBD1	CSARTGYTDTQYF
TRBV19	TRBJ2-7	.	CASLNAGNPLYEQYF
TRBV7-2	TRBJ2-7	TRBD2	CASSAGGGAAYEQYF
TRBV19	TRBJ1-6	TRBD1	CASSSRDRATPLHF
TRBV4-1	TRBJ2-7	.	CASSQRDPDEQYF
TRBV9	TRBJ2-5	.	CASSVGTAPPGKETQYF
TRBV7-9	TRBJ1-5	.	CASSLGTQPQHF
TRBV7-9	TRBJ2-7	.	CARWAVSYEQYF
TRBV2	TRBJ1-5	.	CASTGTLGNQPQHF
TRBV5-1	TRBJ2-1	.	CASSLGGSDEQFF
TRBV20-1	TRBJ2-7	TRBD1	CSASPLHRGPYEQYF